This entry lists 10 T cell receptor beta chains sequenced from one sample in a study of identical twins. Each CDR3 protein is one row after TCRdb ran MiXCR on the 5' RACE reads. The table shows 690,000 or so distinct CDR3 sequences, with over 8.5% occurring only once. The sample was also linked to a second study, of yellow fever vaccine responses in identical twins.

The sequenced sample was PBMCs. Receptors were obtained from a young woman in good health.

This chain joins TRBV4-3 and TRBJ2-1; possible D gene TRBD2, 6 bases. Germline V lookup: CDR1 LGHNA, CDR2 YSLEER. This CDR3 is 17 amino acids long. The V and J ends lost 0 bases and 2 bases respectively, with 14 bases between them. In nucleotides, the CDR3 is TGCGCCAGCAGCCAAGATGTAGCGCGCGGGGCCTACAATGAGCAGTTCTTC. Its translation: CASSQDVARGAYNEQFF.

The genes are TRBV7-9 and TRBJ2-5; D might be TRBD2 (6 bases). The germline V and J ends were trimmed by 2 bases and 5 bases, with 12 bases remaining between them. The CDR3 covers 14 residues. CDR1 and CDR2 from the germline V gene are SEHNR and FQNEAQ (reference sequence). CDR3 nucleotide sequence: TGTGCCAGCAGCTTATTGGGGGGTATGGAGACCCAGTACTTC. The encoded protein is CASSLLGGMETQYF.

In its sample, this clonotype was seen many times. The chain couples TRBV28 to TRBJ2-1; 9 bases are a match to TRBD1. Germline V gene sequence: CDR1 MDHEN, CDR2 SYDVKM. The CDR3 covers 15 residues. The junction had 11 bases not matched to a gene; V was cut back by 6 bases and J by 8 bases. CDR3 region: CASRERDRAIHEQFF. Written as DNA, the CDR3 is TGTGCCAGCAGGGAACGGGACAGGGCGATTCATGAGCAGTTCTTC.

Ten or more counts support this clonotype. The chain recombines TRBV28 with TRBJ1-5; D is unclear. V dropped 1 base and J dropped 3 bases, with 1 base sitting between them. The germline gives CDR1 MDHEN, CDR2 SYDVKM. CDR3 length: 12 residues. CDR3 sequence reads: CASSLYNQPQHF. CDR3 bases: TGTGCCAGCAGTTTATACAATCAGCCCCAGCATTTT. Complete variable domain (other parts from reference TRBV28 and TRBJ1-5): DVKVTQSSRYLVKRTGEKVFLECVQDMDHENMFWYRQDPGLGLRLIYFSYDVKMKEKGDIPEGYSVSREKKERFSLILESASTNQTSMYLCASSLYNQPQHFGDGTRLSIL.

CDR3 DNA: TGTGCCAGCAGTCAATTAAGGGTAGCGGGGGGGCGGAATACGCAGTATTTT. Protein sequence: CASSQLRVAGGRNTQYF. The V and J genes are TRBV28 and TRBJ2-3; 11 bases match TRBD2. The CDR3 totals 17 residues. The trim removed 5 bases at V and 7 bases at J, leaving 14 bases unmatched. Germline V CDR1 and CDR2: MDHEN, SYDVKM.

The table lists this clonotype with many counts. The CDR3 sequence: CASSLLQGEQYF. The DNA for the CDR3 is TGTGCCAGCAGTTTATTGCAGGGGGAGCAGTACTTC. This chain links TRBV28 with TRBJ2-7; D possibly corresponds to TRBD1 (6 bases). Germline V gives CDR1 MDHEN, CDR2 SYDVKM. Trimming removed 1 base from V and 7 bases from J, with 8 bases in between. There are 12 residues in the CDR3.

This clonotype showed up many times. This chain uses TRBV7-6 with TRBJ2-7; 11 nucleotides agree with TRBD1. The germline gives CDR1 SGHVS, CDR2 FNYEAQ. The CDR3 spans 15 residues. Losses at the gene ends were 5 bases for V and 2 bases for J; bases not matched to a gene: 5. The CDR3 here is CASSPRGQGAYEQYF. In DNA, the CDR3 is TGTGCCAGCAGCCCGCGGGGACAGGGGGCCTACGAGCAGTACTTC.

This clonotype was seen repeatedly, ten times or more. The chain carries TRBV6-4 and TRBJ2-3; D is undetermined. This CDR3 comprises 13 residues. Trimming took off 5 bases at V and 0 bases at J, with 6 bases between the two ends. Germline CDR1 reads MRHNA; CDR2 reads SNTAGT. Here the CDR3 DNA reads TGTGCCAGCAGTTCGGACAGCACAGATACGCAGTATTTT. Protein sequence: CASSSDSTDTQYF.

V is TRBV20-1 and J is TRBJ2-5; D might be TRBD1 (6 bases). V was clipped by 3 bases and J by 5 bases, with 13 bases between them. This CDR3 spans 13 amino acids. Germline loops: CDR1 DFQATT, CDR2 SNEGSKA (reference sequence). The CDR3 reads CSASRGVVETQYF. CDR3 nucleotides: TGCAGTGCTAGCAGGGGAGTCGTTGAGACCCAGTACTTC.

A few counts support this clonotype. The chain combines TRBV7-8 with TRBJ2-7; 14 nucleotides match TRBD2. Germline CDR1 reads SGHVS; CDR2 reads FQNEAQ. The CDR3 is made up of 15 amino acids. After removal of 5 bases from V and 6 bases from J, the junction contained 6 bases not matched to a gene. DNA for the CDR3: TGTGCCAGCAGCACGGGACTAGCGGGGGTTCTCGAGCAGTACTTC. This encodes CASSTGLAGVLEQYF.